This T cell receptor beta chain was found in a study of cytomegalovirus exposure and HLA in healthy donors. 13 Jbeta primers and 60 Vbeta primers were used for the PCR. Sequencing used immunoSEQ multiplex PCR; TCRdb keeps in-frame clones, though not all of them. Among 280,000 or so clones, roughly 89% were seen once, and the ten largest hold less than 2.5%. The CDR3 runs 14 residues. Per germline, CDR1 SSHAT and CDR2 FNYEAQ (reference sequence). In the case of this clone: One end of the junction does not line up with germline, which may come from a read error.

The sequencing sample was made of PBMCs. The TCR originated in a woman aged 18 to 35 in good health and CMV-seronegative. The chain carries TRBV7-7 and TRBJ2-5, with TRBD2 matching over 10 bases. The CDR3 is CASSTSGEKETQYF. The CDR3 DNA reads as TGTGCTAGCAGCACTAGCGGGGAGAAAGAGACCCAGTACTTC. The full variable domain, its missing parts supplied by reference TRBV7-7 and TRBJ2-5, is GAGVSQSPRYKVTKRGQDVTLRCDPISSHATLYWYQQALGQGPEFLTYFNYEAQPDKSGLPSDRFSAERPEGSISTLTIQRTEQRDSAMYRCASSTSGEKETQYFGPGTRLLVL.